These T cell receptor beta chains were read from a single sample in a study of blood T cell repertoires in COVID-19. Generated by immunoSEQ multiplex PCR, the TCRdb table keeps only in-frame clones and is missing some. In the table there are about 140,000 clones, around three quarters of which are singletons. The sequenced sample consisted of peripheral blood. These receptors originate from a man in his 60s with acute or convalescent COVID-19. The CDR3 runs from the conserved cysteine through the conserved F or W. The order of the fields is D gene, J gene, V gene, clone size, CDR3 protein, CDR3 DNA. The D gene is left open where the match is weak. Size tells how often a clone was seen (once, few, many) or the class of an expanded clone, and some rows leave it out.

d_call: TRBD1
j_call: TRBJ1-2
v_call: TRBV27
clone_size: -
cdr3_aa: CASSPDRVGHYGYTF
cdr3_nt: TGTGCCAGCAGTCCCGACAGGGTAGGGCACTATGGCTACACCTTC

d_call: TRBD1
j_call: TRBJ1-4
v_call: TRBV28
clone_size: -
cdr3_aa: CASSFRQGASEKLFF
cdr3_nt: TGTGCCAGCAGTTTCCGACAGGGGGCAAGTGAAAAACTGTTTTTT

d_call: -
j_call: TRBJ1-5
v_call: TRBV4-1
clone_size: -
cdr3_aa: CASSQEGTGVNQPQHF
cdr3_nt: TGCGCCAGCAGCCAAGAGGGGACGGGGGTCAATCAGCCCCAGCATTTT

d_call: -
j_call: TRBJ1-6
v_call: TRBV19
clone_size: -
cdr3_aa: CASSYAGTMNSPLHF
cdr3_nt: TGTGCCAGTTCTTACGCCGGGACAATGAATTCACCCCTCCACTTT

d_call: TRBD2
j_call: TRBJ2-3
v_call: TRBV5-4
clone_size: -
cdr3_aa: CASSLAAGGRDTQYF
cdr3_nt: TGTGCCAGCAGCTTGGCGGCGGGAGGGCGGGATACGCAGTATTTT

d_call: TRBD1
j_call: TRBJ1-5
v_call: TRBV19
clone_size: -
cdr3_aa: CASSIRQGANQPQHF
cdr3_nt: TGTGCCAGTAGTATACGGCAGGGGGCGAATCAGCCCCAGCATTTT

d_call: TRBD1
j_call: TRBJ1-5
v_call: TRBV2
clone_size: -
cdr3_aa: CASSGTGDSQPQHF
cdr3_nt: TGTGCCAGCAGTGGGACAGGGGACTCACAGCCCCAGCATTTT

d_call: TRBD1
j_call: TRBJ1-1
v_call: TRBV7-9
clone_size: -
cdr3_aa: CASSSGTGDTEAFF
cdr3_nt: TGTGCCAGCAGCTCCGGGACAGGGGACACTGAAGCTTTCTTT

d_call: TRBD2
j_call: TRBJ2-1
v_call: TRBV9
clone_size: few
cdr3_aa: CASSVGPYPSGTTHYNEQFF
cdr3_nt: TGTGCCAGCAGCGTAGGCCCCTATCCGTCCGGGACTACTCACTACAATGAGCAGTTCTTC

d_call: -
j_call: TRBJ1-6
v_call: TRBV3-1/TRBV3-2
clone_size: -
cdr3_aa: CASSRERGSGSPLHF
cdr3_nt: TGTGCCAGCAGCCGAGAACGGGGGTCCGGTTCACCCCTCCACTTT

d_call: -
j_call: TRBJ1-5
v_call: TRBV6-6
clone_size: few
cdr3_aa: CASRNRDTPNQPQHF
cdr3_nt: TGTGCCAGCAGAAACCGGGACACCCCTAATCAGCCCCAGCATTTT

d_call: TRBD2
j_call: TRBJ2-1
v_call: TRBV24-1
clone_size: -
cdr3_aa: CATSDPGTSGIREQFF
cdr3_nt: TGTGCCACCAGTGATCCCGGGACTAGCGGGATCCGGGAGCAGTTCTTC

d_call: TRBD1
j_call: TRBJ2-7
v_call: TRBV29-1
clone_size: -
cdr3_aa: CSVGPGQGIPEYF
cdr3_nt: TGCAGCGTTGGCCCGGGACAGGGGATCCCTGAGTACTTC

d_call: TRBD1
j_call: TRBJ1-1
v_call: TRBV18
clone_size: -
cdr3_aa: CASSTGTGMNTEAFF
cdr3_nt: TGTGCCAGCTCCACCGGGACAGGGATGAACACTGAAGCTTTCTTT

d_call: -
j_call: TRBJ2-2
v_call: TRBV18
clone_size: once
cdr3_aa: CASSPGSGSNTGELFF
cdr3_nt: TGTGCCAGCTCACCGGGTAGCGGATCGAACACCGGGGAGCTGTTTTTT

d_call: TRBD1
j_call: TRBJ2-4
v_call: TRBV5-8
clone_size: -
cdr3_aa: CASSYDRGNIQYF
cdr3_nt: TGTGCCAGCAGCTACGACAGGGGCAACATTCAGTACTTC

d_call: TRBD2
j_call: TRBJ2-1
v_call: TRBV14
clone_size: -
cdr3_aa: CASSQASLAGGSNEQFF
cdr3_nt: TGTGCCAGCAGCCAAGCTTCACTAGCGGGAGGAAGTAATGAGCAGTTCTTC

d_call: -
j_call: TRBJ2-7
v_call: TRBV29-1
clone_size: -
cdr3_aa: CSVDNVSEQYF
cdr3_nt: TGCAGCGTTGATAACGTTAGCGAGCAGTACTTC

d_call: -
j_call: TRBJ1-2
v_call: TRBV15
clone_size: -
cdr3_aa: CATSRGAGAYGYTF
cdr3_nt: TGTGCCACCAGCAGGGGGGCAGGGGCCTATGGCTACACCTTC

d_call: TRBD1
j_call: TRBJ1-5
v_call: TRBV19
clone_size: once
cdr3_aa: CASSVQGNSNQPQHF
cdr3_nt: TGTGCCAGTAGTGTACAGGGGAATAGCAATCAGCCCCAGCATTTT

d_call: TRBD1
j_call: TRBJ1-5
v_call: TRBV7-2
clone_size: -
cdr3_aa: CASSPRQGDQPQHF
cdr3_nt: TGTGCCAGCAGCCCAAGACAGGGGGATCAGCCCCAGCATTTT

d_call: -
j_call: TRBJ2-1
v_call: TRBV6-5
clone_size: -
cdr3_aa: CASRLARVNNEQFF
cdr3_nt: TGTGCCAGCAGGTTAGCAAGAGTGAACAATGAGCAGTTCTTC

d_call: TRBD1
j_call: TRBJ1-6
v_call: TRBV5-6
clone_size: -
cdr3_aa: CASSSWGDRGNSPLHF
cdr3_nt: TGTGCCAGCAGCTCCTGGGGGGACAGGGGTAATTCACCCCTCCACTTT

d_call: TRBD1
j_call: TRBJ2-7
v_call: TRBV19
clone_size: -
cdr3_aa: CASRRDRGKYYEQYF
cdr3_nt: TGTGCCAGTAGGCGGGACAGGGGGAAATACTACGAGCAGTACTTC

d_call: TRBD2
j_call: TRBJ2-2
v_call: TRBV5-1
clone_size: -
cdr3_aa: CASSEGLAGNSGELFF
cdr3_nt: TGCGCCAGCAGCGAGGGACTAGCGGGAAATTCCGGGGAGCTGTTTTTT

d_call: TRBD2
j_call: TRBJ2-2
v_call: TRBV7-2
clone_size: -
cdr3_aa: CASSSSGRAAGELFF
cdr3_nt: TGTGCCAGCAGCTCTAGCGGGAGGGCCGCCGGGGAGCTGTTTTTT

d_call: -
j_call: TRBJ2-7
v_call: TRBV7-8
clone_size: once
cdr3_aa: CASSPGRYEQYF
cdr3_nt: TGTGCCAGCAGCCCAGGGCGCTACGAGCAGTACTTC

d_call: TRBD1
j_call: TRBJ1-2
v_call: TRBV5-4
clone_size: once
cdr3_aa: CASSGPGRQGEDGYTF
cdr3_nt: TGTGCCAGCAGCGGCCCGGGTAGACAGGGCGAGGATGGCTACACCTTC

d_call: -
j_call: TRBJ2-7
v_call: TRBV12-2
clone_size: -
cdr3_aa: CASRSGPSGRDRFDEQYF
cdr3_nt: TGTGCAAGTCGCTCAGGCCCTAGCGGGAGGGATCGTTTTGACGAGCAGTACTTC

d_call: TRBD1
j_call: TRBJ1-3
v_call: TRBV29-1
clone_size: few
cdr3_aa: CSVGLGQAGNTIYF
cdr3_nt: TGCAGCGTTGGTCTGGGACAGGCTGGAAACACCATATATTTT

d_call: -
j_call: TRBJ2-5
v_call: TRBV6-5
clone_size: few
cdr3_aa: CASRPINQETQYF
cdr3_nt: TGTGCCAGCAGGCCTATAAACCAAGAGACCCAGTACTTC

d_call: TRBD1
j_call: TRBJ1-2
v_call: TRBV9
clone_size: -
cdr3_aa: CASSVGGQNYGYTF
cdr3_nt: TGTGCCAGCAGCGTAGGGGGACAGAACTATGGCTACACCTTC

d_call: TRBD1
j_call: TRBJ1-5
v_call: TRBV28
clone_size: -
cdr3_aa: CASSLPPDRGGSQPQHF
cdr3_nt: TGTGCCAGCAGTTTACCCCCCGACAGGGGAGGATCTCAGCCCCAGCATTTT

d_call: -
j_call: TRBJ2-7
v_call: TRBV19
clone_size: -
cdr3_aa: CASRVRGSYEQYF
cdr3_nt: TGTGCCAGCCGGGTCCGGGGCTCCTACGAGCAGTACTTC

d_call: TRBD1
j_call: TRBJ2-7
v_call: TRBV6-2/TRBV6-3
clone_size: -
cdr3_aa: CASSWDSSYEQYF
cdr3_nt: TGTGCCAGCAGTTGGGACAGCAGCTACGAGCAGTACTTC

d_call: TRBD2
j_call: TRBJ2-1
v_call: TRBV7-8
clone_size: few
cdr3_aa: CASSMGVTSGALVGEQFF
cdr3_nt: TGTGCCAGCAGCATGGGGGTGACTAGCGGGGCTCTTGTGGGTGAGCAGTTCTTC

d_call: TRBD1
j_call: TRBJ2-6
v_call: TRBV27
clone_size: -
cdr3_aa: CASSARTGLSGANVLTF
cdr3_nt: TGTGCCAGCAGTGCAAGGACAGGCCTCTCTGGGGCCAACGTCCTGACTTTC

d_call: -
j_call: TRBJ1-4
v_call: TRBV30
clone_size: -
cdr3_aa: CAWSLRDEKLFF
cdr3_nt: TGTGCCTGGAGTCTCAGGGATGAAAAACTGTTTTTT

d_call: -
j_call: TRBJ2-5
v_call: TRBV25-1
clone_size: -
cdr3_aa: CASALGGLLETQYF
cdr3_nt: TGTGCCAGCGCTCTCGGGGGGCTATTAGAGACCCAGTACTTC

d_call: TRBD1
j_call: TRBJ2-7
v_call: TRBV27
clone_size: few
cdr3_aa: CASSRGQGSYEQYF
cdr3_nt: TGTGCCAGCAGTAGGGGACAGGGGAGTTACGAGCAGTACTTC

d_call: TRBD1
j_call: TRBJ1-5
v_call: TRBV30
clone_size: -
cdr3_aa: CAWSAWGQGLGNQPQHF
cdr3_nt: TGTGCCTGGAGTGCTTGGGGACAGGGGCTTGGCAATCAGCCCCAGCATTTT

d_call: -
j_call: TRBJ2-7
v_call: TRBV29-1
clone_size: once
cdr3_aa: CSVGQGRGSYEQYF
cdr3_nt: TGCAGCGTTGGGCAGGGGAGAGGGTCCTACGAGCAGTACTTC

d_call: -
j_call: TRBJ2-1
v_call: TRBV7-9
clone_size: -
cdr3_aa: CASSLAGTSGEQFF
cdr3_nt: TGTGCCAGCAGCTTAGCTGGGACTTCTGGTGAGCAGTTCTTC

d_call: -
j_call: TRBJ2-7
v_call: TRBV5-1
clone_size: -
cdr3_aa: CATGNPPGEQYF
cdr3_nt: TGCGCCACCGGAAATCCGCCGGGAGAGCAGTACTTC

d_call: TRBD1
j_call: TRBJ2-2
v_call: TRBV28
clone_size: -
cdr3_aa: CASSPTGQGRNTGELFF
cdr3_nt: TGTGCCAGCAGCCCAACCGGACAGGGCAGGAACACCGGGGAGCTGTTTTTT

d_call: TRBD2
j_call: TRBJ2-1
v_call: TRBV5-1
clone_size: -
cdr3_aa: CASSLAGGGNEQFF
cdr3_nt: TGCGCCAGCAGCTTGGCGGGAGGAGGGAATGAGCAGTTCTTC

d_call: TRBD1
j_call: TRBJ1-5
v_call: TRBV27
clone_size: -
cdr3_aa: CASKDRDRGIFGNQPQHF
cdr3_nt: TGTGCCAGCAAAGACCGGGACAGGGGGATCTTCGGCAATCAGCCCCAGCATTTT

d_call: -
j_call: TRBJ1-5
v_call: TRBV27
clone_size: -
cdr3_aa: CASRPTGFQPQHF
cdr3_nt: TGTGCCAGCAGACCTACAGGGTTTCAGCCCCAGCATTTT

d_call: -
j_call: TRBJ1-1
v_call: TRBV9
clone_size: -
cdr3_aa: CASSVESWGRAEAFF
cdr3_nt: TGTGCCAGCAGCGTAGAGAGCTGGGGGCGGGCTGAAGCTTTCTTT